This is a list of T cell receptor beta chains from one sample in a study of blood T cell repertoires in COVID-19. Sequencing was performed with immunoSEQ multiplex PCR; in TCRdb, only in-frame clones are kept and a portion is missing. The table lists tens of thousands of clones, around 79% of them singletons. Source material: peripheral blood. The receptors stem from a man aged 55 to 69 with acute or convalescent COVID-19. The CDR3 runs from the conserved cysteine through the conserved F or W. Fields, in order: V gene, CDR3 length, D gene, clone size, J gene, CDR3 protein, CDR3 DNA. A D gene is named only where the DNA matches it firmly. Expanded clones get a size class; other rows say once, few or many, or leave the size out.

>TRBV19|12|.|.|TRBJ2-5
CARKDSIETQYF
TGTGCCAGAAAGGACAGTATAGAGACCCAGTACTTC
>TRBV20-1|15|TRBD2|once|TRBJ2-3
CSASSLAGGYDTQYF
TGCAGTGCTAGTAGCTTAGCGGGAGGCTATGATACGCAGTATTTT
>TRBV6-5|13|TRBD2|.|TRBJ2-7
CASRRTSGNEQYF
TGTGCCAGCAGGCGGACTAGCGGGAACGAGCAGTACTTC
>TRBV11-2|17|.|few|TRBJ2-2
CASSLAVPGGYTGELFF
TGTGCCAGCAGCTTAGCGGTTCCCGGCGGATACACCGGGGAGCTGTTTTTT
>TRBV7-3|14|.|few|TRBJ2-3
CASSLAGSTDTQYF
TGTGCCAGCAGCTTAGCGGGGAGCACAGATACGCAGTATTTT
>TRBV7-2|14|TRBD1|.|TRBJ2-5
CASSLGDRGETQYF
TGTGCCAGCAGCTTAGGAGACAGGGGAGAGACCCAGTACTTC
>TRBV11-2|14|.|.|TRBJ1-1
CASSLDPTETEAFF
TGTGCCAGCAGCTTAGATCCTACAGAGACTGAAGCTTTCTTT
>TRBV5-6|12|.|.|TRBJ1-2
CASSLPQSGYTF
TGTGCCAGCAGCTTGCCTCAGTCCGGCTACACCTTC
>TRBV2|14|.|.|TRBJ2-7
CASKVEKSSYEQYF
TGTGCCAGCAAAGTAGAAAAGAGCTCCTACGAGCAGTACTTC
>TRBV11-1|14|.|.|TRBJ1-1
CASSFQGPATEAFF
TGTGCCAGCAGCTTTCAGGGTCCGGCCACTGAAGCTTTCTTT
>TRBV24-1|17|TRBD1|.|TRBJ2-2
CATSDLATGERTGELFF
TGTGCCACCAGTGATTTAGCGACAGGGGAAAGGACCGGGGAGCTGTTTTTT
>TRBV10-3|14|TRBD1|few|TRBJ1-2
CAISEDRVGNGYTF
TGTGCCATCAGTGAGGACAGGGTGGGTAATGGCTACACCTTC
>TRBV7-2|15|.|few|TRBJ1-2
CASSLEGLGRYGYTF
TGTGCCAGCAGCTTAGAAGGTCTTGGGCGCTATGGCTACACCTTC
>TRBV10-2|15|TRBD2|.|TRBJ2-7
CATSLVSGSSYEQYF
TGCGCCACATCACTGGTTAGCGGGAGTTCCTACGAGCAGTACTTC
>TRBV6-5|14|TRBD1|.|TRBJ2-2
CASRGQGVPGELFF
TGTGCCAGCAGGGGACAGGGGGTCCCCGGGGAGCTGTTTTTT
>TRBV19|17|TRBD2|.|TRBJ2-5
CASSIDLASGLREAQYF
TGTGCCAGTAGTATAGATCTGGCTAGCGGCCTGAGAGAGGCCCAGTACTTC
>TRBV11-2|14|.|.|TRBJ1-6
CASSLQGYNSPLHF
TGTGCCAGCAGCTTACAGGGATATAATTCACCCCTCCACTTT
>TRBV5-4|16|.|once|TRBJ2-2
CASSPAADTNTGELFF
TGTGCCAGCAGCCCCGCCGCGGACACGAACACCGGGGAGCTGTTTTTT
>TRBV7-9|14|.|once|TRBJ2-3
CASSLDWGADTQYF
TGTGCCAGCAGCTTAGACTGGGGCGCAGATACGCAGTATTTT
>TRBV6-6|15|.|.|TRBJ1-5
CASSYETVSLQPQHF
TGTGCCAGCAGTTACGAGACAGTCTCGTTGCAGCCCCAGCATTTT
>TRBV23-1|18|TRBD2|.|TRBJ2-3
CASKILAEIHLPTDTQYF
TGCGCCAGCAAAATACTAGCGGAAATACACTTACCCACAGATACGCAGTATTTT
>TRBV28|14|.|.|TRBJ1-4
CASTLGGPWEKLFF
TGTGCCAGCACCCTTGGGGGCCCTTGGGAAAAACTGTTTTTT
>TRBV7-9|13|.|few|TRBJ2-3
CASSFGSTDTQYF
TGTGCCAGCAGCTTCGGGAGCACAGATACGCAGTATTTT
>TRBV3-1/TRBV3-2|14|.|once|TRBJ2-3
CASRPIAGADTQYF
TGTGCCAGCAGACCGATCGCAGGGGCAGATACGCAGTATTTT
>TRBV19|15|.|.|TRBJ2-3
CASSIKRGGTDTQYF
TGTGCCAGTAGTATAAAACGGGGAGGCACAGATACGCAGTATTTT
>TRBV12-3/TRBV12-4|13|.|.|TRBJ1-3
CASLLSSGNTIYF
TGTGCCAGCTTACTAAGCTCTGGAAACACCATATATTTT
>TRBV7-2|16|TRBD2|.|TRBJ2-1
CASSLSGGNSYNEQFF
TGTGCCAGCAGCTTATCCGGGGGGAACTCCTACAATGAGCAGTTCTTC
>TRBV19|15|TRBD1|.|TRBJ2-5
CASSIPTGGGETQYF
TGTGCCAGTAGTATCCCGACAGGGGGAGGAGAGACCCAGTACTTC
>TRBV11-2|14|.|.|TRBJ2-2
CASSFTPNTGELFF
TGTGCCAGCAGCTTTACACCGAACACCGGGGAGCTGTTTTTT
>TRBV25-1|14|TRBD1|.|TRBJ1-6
CASSRDSEDSPLHF
TGTGCCAGCTCCAGGGACAGTGAGGATTCACCCCTCCACTTT
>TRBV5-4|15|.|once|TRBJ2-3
CASSSPGGISDTQYF
TGTGCCAGCAGCTCCCCTGGCGGGATCTCAGATACGCAGTATTTT
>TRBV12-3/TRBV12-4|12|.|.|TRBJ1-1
CASSLLSTEAFF
TGTGCCAGCAGTTTGCTCAGCACTGAAGCTTTCTTT
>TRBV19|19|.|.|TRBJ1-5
CATRPRHRSSIYSNQPQHF
TGTGCCACCCGCCCCCGACACCGATCTTCTATTTATAGCAATCAGCCCCAGCATTTT
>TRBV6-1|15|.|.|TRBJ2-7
CASSESFRQSVEQYF
TGTGCCAGCAGTGAATCATTCCGACAGTCGGTGGAGCAGTACTTC
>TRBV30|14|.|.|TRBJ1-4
CAWSKDTNLEKLFF
TGTGCCTGGAGCAAGGACACAAATCTTGAAAAACTGTTTTTT
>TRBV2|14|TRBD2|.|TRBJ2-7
CASRTTSGSYEQYF
TGTGCCAGCAGGACTACTAGCGGGAGCTACGAGCAGTACTTC
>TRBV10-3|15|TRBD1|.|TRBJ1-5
CATSQDRVGNQPQHF
TGTGCCACCAGCCAAGACAGGGTGGGTAATCAGCCCCAGCATTTT
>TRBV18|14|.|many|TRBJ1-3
CASSPPQAGNTIYF
TGTGCCAGCTCACCTCCCCAGGCTGGAAACACCATATATTTT
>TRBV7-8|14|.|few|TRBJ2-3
CASSLGDSTDTQYF
TGTGCCAGCAGCTTAGGCGATAGCACAGATACGCAGTATTTT
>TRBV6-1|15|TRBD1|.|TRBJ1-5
CASSEGTGGNQPQHF
TGTGCCAGCAGTGAAGGGACAGGGGGAAATCAGCCCCAGCATTTT
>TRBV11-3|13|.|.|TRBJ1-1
CASSLGSGTEAFF
TGTGCCAGCAGCTTAGGGAGCGGCACTGAAGCTTTCTTT
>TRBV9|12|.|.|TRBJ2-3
CASSFSGNTQYF
TGTGCCAGCAGTTTTAGCGGAAATACGCAGTATTTT
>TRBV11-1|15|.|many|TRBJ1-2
CASRKSRGTDYGYTF
TGTGCCAGCAGAAAAAGCCGGGGAACAGACTATGGCTACACCTTC
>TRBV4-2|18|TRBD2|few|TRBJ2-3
CASSQELASGESTDTQYF
TGTGCCAGCAGCCAAGAGTTGGCTAGCGGGGAAAGCACAGATACGCAGTATTTT
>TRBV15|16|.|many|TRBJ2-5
CATSRAWGGPQETQYF
TGTGCCACCAGCAGGGCATGGGGGGGCCCCCAAGAGACCCAGTACTTC
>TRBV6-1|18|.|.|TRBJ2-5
CASSEDPGRAFPQETQYF
TGTGCCAGCAGTGAAGATCCGGGTAGAGCATTCCCTCAAGAGACCCAGTACTTC
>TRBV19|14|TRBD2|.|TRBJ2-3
CASSSSGVSDTQYF
TGTGCCAGTAGCTCTAGCGGGGTCTCAGATACGCAGTATTTT
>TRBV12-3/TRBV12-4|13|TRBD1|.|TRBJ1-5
CASTDRADQPQHF
TGTGCCAGCACGGACAGGGCGGACCAGCCCCAGCATTTT
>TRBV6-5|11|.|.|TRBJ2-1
CASSGFDEQFF
TGTGCCAGCAGCGGTTTTGATGAGCAGTTCTTC
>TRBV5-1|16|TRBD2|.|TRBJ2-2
CASSLLVAGNTGELFF
TGCGCCAGCAGCTTGTTGGTAGCGGGGAACACCGGGGAGCTGTTTTTT
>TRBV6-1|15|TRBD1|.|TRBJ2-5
CASSEGTGYQETQYF
TGTGCCAGCAGTGAAGGGACAGGGTACCAAGAGACCCAGTACTTC
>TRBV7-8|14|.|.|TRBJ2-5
CASSFRDKGETQYF
TGTGCCAGCAGCTTTAGGGACAAAGGAGAGACCCAGTACTTC
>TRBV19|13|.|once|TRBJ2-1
CASTGGAYNEQFF
TGTGCCAGTACCGGCGGGGCATACAATGAGCAGTTCTTC
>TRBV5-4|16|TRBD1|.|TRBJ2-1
CASSPTGLLSYNEQFF
TGTGCCAGCAGCCCGACAGGGCTTCTCTCCTACAATGAGCAGTTCTTC
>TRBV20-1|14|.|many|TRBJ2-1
CSASTPGRGNEQFF
TGCAGTGCTAGTACCCCCGGACGGGGCAATGAGCAGTTCTTC
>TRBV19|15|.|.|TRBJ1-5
CASSIYGYSNQPQHF
TGTGCCAGTAGTATCTACGGGTATAGCAATCAGCCCCAGCATTTT
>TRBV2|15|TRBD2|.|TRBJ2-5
CASSDPSGGLETQYF
TGTGCCAGCAGTGACCCTAGCGGGGGGTTGGAGACCCAGTACTTC
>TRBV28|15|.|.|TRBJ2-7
CASSPSMWGLYEQYF
TGTGCCAGCAGTCCCAGTATGTGGGGGCTATACGAGCAGTACTTC
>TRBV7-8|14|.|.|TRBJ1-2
CASSLEQGNYGYTF
TGTGCCAGCAGCTTAGAGCAGGGCAACTATGGCTACACCTTC
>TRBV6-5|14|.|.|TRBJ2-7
CASSRDFRSYEQYF
TGTGCCAGCAGTAGGGACTTCCGATCCTACGAGCAGTACTTC